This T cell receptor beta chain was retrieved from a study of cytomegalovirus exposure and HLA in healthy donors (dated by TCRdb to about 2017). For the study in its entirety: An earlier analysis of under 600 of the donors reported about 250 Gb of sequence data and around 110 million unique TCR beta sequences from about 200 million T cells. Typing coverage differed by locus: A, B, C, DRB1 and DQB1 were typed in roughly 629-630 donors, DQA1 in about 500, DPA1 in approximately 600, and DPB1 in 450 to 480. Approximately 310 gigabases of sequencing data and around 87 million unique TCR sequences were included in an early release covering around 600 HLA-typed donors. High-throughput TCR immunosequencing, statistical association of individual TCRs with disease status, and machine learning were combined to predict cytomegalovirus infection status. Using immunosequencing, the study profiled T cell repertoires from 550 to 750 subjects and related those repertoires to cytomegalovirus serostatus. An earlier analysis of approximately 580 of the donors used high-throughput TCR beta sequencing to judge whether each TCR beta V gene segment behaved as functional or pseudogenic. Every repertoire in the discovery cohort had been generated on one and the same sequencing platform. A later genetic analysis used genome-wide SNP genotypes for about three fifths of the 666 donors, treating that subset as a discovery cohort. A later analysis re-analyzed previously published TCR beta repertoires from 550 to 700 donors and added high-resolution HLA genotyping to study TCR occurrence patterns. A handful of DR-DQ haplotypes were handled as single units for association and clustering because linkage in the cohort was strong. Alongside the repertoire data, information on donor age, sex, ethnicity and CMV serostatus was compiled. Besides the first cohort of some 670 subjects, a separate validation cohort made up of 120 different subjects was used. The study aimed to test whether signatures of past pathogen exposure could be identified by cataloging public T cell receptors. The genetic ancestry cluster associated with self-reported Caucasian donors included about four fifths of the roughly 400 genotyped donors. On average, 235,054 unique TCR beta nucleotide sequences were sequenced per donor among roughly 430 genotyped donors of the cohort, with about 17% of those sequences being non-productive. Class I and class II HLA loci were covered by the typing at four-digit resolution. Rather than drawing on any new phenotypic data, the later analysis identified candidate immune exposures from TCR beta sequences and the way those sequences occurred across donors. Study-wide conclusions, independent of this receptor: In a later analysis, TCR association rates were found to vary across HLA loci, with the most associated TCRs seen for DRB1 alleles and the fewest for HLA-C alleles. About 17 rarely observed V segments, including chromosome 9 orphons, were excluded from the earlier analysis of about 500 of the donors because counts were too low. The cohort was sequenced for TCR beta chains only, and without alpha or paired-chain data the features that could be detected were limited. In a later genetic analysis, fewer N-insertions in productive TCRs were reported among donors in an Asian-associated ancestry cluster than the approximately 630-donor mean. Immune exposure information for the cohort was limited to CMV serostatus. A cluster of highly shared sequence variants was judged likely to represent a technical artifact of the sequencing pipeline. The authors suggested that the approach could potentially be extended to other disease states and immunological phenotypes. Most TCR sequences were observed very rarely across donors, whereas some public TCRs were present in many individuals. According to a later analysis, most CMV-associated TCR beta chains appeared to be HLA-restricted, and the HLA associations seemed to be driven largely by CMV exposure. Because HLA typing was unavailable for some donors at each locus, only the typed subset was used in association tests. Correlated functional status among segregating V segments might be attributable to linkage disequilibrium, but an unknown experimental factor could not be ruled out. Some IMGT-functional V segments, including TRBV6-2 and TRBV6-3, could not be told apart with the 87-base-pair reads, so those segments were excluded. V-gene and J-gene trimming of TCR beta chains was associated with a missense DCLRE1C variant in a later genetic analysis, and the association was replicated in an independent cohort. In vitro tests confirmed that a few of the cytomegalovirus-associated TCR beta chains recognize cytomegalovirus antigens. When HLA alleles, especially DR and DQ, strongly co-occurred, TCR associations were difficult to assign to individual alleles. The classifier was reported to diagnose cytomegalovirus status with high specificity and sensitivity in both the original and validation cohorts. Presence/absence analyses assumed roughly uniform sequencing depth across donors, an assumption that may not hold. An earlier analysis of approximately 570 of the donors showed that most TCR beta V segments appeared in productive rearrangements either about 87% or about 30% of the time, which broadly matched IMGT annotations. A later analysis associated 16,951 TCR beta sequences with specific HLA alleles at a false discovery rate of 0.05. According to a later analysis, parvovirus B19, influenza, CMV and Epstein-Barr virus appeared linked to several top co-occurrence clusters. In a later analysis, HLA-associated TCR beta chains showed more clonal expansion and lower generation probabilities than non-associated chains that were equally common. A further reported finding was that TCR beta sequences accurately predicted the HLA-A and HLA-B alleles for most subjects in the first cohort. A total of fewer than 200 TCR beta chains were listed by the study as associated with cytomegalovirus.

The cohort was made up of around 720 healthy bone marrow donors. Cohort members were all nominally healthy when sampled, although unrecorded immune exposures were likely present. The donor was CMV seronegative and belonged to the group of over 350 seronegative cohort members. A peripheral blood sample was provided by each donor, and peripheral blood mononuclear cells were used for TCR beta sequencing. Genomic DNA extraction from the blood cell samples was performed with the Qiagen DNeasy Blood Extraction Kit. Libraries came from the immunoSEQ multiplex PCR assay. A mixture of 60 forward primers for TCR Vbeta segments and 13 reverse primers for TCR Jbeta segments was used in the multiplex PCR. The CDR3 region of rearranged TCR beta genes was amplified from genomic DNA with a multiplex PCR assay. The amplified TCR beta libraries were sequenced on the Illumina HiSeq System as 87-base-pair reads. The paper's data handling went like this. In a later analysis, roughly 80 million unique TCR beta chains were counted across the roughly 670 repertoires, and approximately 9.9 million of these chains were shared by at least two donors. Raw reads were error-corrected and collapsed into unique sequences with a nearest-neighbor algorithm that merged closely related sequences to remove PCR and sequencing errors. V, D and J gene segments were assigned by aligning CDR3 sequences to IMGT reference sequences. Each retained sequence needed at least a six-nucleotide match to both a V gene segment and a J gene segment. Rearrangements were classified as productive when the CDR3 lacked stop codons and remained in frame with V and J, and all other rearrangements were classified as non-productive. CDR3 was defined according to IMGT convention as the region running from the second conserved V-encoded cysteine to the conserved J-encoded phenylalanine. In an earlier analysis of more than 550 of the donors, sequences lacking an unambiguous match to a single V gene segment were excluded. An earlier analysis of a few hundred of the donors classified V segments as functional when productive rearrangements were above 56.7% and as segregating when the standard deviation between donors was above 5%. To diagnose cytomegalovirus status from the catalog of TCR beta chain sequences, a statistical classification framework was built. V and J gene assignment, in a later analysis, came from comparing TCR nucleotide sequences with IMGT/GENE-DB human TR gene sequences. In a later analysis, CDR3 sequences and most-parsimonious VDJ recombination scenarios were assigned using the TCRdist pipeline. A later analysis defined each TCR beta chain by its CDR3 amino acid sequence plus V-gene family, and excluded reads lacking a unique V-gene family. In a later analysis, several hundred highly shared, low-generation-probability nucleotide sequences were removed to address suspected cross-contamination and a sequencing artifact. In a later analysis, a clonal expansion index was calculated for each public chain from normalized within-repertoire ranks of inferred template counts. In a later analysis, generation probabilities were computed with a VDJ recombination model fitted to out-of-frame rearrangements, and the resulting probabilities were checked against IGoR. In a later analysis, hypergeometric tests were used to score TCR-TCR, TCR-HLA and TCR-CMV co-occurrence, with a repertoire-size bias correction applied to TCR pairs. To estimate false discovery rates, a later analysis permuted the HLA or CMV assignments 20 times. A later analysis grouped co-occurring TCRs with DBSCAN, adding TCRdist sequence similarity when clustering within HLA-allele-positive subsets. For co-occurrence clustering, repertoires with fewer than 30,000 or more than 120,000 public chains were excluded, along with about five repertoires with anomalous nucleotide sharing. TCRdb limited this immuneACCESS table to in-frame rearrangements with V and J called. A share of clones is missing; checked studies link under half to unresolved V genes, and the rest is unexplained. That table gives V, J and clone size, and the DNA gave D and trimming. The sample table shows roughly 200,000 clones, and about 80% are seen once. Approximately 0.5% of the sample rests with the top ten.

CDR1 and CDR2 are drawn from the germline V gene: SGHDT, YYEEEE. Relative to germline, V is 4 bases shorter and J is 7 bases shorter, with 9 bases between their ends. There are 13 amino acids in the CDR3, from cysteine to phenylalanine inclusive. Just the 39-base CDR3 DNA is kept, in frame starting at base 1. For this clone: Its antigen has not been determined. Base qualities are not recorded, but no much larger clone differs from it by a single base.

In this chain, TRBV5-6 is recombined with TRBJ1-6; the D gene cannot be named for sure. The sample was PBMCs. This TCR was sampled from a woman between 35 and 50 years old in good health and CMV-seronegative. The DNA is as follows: TGTGCCAGCAGCCTCCTCCGGAATTCACCCCTCCACTTT. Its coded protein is CASSLLRNSPLHF.